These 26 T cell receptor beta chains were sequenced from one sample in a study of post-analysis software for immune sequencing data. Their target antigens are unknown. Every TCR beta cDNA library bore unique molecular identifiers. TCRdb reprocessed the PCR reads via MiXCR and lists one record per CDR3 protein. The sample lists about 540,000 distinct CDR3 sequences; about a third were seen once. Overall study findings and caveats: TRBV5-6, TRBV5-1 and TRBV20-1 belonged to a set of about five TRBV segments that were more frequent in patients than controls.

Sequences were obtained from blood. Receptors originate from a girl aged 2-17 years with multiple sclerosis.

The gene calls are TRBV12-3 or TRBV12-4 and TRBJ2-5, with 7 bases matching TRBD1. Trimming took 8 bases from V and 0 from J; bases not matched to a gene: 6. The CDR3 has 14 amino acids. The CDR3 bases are TGTGCCAGCTACAGGGGCCCGAACCAAGAGACCCAGTACTTC. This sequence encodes CASYRGPNQETQYF.

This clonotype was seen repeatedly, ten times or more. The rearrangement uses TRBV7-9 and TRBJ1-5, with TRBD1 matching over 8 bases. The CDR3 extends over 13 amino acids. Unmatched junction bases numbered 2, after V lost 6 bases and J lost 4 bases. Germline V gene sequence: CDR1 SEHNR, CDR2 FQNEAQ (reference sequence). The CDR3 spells CASSRQGNQPQHF. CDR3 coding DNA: TGTGCCAGCAGTCGACAGGGGAATCAGCCCCAGCATTTT.

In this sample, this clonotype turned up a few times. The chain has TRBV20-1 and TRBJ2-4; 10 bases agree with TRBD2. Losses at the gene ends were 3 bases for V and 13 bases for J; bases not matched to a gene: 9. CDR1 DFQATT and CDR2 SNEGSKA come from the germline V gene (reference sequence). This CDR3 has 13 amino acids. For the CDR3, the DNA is TGCAGTGCTAGTTCCGGACTAGCGGACCCGCAGTACTTC. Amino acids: CSASSGLADPQYF.

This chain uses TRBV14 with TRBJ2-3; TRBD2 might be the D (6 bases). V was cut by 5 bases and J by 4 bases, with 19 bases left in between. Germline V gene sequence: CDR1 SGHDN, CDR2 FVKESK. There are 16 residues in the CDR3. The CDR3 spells CASSRRGPLSADTQYF. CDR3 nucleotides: TGTGCCAGCAGCAGGAGGGGACCTCTCTCCGCAGATACGCAGTATTTT.

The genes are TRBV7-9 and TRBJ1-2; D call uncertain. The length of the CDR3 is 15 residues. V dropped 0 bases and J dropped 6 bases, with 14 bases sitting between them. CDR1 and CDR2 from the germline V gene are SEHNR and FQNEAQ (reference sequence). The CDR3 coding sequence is TGTGCCAGCAGCTTAGCCGCCTTTCCCGGGGATGGCTACACCTTC. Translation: CASSLAAFPGDGYTF.

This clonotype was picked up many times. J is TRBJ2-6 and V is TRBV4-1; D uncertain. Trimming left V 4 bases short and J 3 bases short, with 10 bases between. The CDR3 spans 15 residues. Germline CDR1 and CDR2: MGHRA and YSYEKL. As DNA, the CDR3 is TGCGCCAGCAGCCCTCCCGGAATTGGGGCCAACGTCCTGACTTTC. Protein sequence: CASSPPGIGANVLTF.

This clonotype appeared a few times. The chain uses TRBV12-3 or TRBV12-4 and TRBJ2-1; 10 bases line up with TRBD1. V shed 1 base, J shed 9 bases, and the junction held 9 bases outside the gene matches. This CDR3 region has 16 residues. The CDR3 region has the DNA TGTGCCAGCAGTTTAGGGGACAGGGGTGAAGGTAGTGAGCAGTTCTTC. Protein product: CASSLGDRGEGSEQFF.

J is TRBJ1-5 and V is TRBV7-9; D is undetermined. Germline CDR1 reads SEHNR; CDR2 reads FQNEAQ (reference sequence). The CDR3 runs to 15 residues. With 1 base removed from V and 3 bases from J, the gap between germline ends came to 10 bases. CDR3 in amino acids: CASSLGEQNNQPQHF. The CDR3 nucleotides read TGTGCCAGCAGCTTAGGCGAGCAGAACAATCAGCCCCAGCATTTT.

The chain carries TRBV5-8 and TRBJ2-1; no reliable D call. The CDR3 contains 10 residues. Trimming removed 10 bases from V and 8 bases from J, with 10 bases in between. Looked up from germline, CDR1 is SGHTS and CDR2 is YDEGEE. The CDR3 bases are TGTGCCGGCGCCGCCGATGAGCAGTTCTTC. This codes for CAGAADEQFF.

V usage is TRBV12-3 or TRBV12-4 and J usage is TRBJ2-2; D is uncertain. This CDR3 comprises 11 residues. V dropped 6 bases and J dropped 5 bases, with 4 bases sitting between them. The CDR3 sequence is CASRLTGELFF. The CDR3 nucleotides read TGTGCCAGCAGGCTTACCGGGGAGCTGTTTTTT.

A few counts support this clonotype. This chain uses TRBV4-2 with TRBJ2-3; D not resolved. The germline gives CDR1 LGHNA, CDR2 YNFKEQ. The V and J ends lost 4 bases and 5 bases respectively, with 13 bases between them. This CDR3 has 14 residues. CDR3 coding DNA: TGTGCCAGCAGCCCCGGACCTGTCGGAGATACGCAGTATTTT. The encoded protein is CASSPGPVGDTQYF.

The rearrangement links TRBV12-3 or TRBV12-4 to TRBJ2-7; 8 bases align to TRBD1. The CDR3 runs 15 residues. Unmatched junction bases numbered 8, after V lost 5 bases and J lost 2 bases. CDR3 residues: CASSQRTGPTYEQYF. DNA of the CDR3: TGTGCCAGCAGTCAACGGACAGGGCCTACCTACGAGCAGTACTTC.

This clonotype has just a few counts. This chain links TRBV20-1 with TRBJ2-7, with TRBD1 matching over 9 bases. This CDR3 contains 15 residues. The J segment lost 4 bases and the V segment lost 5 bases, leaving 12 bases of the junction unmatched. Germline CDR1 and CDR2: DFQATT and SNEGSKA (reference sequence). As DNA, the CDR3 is TGCAGTGCTTCCCCTGTGCGGGACAGGGTTTACGAGCAGTACTTC. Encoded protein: CSASPVRDRVYEQYF.

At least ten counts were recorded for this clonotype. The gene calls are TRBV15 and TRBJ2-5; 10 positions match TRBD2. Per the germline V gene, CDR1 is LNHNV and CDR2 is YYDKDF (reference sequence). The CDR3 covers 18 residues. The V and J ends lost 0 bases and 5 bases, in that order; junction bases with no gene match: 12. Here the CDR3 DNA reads TGTGCCACCAGCAGAGAGGCTAGCGGGGGCCTTATGGGGGAGACCCAGTACTTC. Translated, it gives CATSREASGGLMGETQYF.

Written as DNA, the CDR3 is TGCGCCAGCAGCCCGGCCACAGGGACACGCACTGAAGCTTTCTTT. Encoded protein: CASSPATGTRTEAFF. This chain uses TRBV5-1 with TRBJ1-1, with D possibly being TRBD1 (6 bases). V was pared by 4 bases and J by 4 bases, with 17 bases between. The germline V gene has CDR1 SGHRS and CDR2 YFSETQ. The CDR3 sequence is 15 residues long.

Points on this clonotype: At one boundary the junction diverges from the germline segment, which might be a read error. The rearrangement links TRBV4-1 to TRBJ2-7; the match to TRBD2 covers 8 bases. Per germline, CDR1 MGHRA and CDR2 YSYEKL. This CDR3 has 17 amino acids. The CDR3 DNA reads TGCACCAGCAGTCAAGTCGGGAGGGTCGGGGGGTCCTACGAGCAGTACTTC. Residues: CTSSQVGRVGGSYEQYF.

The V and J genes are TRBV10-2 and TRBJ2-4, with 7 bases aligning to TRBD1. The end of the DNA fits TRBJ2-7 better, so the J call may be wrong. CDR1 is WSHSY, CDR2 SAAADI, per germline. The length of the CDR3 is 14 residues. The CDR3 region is CASSVRDREYEQYF. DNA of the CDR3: TGCGCCAGCAGTGTCAGGGACAGAGAATACGAGCAGTACTTC.

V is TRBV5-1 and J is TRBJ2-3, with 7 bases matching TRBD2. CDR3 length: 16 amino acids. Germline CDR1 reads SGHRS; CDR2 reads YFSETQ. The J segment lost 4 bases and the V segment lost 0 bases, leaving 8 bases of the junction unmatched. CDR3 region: CASSLEGLPKPDTQYF. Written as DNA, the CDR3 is TGCGCCAGCAGCTTGGAGGGACTACCGAAGCCAGATACGCAGTATTTT.

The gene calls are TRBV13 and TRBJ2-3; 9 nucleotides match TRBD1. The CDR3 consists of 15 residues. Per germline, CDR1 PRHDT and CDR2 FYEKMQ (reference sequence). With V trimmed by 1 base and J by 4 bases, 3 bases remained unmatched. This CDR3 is CASSLDRGPPDTQYF. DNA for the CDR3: TGTGCCAGCAGCTTAGACAGGGGGCCGCCAGATACGCAGTATTTT.

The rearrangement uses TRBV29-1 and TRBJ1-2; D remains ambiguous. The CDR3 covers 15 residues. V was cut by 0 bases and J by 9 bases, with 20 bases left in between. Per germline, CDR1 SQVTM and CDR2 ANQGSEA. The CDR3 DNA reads TGCAGCGTTGAAGATCCCGCGGACGGAGATTGGAGCTACACCTTC. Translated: CSVEDPADGDWSYTF.

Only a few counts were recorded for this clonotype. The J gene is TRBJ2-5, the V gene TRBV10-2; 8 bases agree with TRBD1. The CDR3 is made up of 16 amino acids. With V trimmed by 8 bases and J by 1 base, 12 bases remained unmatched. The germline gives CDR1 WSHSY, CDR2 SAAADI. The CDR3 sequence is CASLRRTGNFQETQYF. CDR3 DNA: TGCGCCAGCCTAAGAAGGACAGGGAACTTCCAAGAGACCCAGTACTTC.

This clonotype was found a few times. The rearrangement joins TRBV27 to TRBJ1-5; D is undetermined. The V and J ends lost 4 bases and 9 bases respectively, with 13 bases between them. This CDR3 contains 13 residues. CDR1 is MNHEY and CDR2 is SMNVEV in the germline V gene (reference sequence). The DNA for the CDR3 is TGTGCCAGCAGTTCCTCGGCCGGTTGGCCCCAGCATTTT. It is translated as CASSSSAGWPQHF.

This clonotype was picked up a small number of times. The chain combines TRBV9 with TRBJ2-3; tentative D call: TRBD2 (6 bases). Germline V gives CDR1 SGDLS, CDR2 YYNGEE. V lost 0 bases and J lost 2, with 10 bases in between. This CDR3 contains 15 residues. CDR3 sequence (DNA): TGTGCCAGCAGCGTAGCTGCGGGATCCACAGATACGCAGTATTTT. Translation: CASSVAAGSTDTQYF.

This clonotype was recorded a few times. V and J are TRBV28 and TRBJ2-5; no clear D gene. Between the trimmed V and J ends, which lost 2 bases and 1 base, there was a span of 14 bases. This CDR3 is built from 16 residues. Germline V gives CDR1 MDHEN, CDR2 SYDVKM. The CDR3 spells CASSLLTLFSQETQYF. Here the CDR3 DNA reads TGTGCCAGCAGTTTACTCACCCTCTTTTCCCAAGAGACCCAGTACTTC.

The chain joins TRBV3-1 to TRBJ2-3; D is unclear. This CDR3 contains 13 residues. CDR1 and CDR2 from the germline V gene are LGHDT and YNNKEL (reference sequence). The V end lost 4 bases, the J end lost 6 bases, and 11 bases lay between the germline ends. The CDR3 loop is CASSLRLRDTQYF. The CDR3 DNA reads TGTGCCAGCAGCCTTCGGCTTAGGGATACGCAGTATTTT.

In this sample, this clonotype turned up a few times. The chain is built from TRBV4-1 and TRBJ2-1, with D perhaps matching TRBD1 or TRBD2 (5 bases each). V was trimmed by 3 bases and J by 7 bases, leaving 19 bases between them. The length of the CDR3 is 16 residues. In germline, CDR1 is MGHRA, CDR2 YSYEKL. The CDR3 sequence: CASSHRTGTEGNEQFF. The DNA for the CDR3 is TGCGCCAGCAGCCATAGGACGGGGACCGAAGGGAATGAGCAGTTCTTC.